This T cell receptor beta chain was captured in a study of cytomegalovirus exposure and HLA in healthy donors. The V gene's germline CDR1 is LNHDA and CDR2 SQIVND (reference sequence). The V gene lost 7 bases and the J gene lost 9 bases, with 15 bases spanning the gap. The CDR3 sequence is 12 residues long. The primer mix had 60 Vbeta and 13 Jbeta primers. The data were produced by immunoSEQ multiplex PCR, yet TCRdb's version contains in-frame clones alone and is incomplete. The sample carries around 260,000 clones, roughly 80% recorded once. Study conclusions and caveats: Researchers reported in a later analysis that a missense DCLRE1C variant was tied to TCR beta V- and J-gene trimming.

Comment on this clone: Its antigen remains unidentified.

The specimen was PBMCs. The clonotype comes from a girl aged 2 to 9 in good health and CMV-seronegative. J is TRBJ1-2 and V is TRBV19; D may be TRBD1 (5 bases). CDR3 nucleotide sequence: TGTGCCAGTACCCTAGCCGGGGGTCGCTACACCTTC. It yields the protein CASTLAGGRYTF.